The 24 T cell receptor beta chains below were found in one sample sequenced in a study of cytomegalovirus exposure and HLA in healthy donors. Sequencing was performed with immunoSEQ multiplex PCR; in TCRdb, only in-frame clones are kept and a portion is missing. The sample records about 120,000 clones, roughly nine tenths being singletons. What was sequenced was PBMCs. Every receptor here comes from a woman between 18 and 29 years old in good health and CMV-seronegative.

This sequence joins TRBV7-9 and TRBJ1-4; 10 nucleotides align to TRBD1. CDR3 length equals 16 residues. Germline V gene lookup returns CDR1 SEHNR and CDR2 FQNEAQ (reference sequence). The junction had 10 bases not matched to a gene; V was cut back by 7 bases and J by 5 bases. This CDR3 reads CASMWTGGNQNEKLFF. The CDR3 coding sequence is TGTGCCAGCATGTGGACAGGGGGTAATCAGAATGAAAAACTGTTTTTT.

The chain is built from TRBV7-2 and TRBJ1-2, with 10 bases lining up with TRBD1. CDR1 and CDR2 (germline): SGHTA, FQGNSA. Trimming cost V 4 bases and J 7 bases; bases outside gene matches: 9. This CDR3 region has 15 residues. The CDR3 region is CASSSAGQGMSGYTF. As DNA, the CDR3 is TGTGCCAGCAGCTCAGCGGGACAGGGGATGTCTGGCTACACCTTC.

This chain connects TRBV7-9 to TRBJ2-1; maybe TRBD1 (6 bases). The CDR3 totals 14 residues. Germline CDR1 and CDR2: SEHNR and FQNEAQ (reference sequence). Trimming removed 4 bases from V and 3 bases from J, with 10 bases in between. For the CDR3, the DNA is TGTGCCAGCAGCTACCCGGACAGCTACAATGAGCAGTTCTTC. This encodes CASSYPDSYNEQFF.

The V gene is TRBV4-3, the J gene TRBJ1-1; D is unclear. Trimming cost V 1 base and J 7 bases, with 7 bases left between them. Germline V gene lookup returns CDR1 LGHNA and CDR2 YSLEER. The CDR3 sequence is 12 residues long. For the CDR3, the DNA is TGCGCCAGCAGCCAAGCTGGCTTTGAAGCTTTCTTT. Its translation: CASSQAGFEAFF.

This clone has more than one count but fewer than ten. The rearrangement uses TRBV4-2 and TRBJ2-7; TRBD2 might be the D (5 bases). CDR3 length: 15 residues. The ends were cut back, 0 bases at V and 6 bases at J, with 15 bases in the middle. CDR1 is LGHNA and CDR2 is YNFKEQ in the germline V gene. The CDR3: CASSQDQGLPSEQYF. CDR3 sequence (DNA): TGTGCCAGCAGCCAAGATCAAGGACTCCCCTCCGAGCAGTACTTC.

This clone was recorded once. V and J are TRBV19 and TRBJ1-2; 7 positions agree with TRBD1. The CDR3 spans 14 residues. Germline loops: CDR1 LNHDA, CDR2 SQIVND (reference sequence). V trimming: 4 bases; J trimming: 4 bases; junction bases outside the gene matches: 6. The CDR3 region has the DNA TGTGCCAGTAGTAGGGACAGCCGCCTCTATGGCTACACCTTC. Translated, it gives CASSRDSRLYGYTF.

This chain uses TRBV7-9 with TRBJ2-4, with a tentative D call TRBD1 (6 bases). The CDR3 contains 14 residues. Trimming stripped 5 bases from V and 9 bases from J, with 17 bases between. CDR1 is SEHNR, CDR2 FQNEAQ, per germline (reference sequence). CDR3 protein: CASSDMQGPGIQYF. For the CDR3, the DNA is TGTGCCAGCAGCGATATGCAGGGGCCCGGCATTCAGTACTTC.

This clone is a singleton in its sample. CDR3 sequence (DNA): TGTGCCAGCAGCTTCTGGGGCCTTTACGAGCAGTACTTC. Amino acids: CASSFWGLYEQYF. V gene TRBV5-6 combines with J gene TRBJ2-7, with a possible D match to TRBD1 (5 bases). The CDR3 sequence is 13 residues long. Germline CDR1 and CDR2: SGHDT and YYEEEE. V shed 2 bases and J shed 4 bases, with 10 bases lying between them.

The CDR3 DNA sequence: TGTGCCAGCAGCGCACACAGGGGGGCAACGAGCACAGATACGCAGTATTTT. Translated: CASSAHRGATSTDTQYF. V is TRBV9 and J is TRBJ2-3; 8 bases are shared with TRBD1. V shed 3 bases and J 0 bases; nucleotides not matched to a gene: 9. The CDR3 length is 17 residues. Germline V lookup: CDR1 SGDLS, CDR2 YYNGEE. Complete variable domain (other parts from reference TRBV9 and TRBJ2-3): DSGVTQTPKHLITATGQRVTLRCSPRSGDLSVYWYQQSLDQGLQFLIQYYNGEERAKGNILERFSAQQFPDLHSELNLSSLELGDSALYFCASSAHRGATSTDTQYFGPGTRLTVL.

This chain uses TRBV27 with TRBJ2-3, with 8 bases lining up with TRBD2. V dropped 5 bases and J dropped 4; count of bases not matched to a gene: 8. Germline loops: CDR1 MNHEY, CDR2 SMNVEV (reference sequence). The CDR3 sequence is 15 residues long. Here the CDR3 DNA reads TGTGCCAGCAGTATAAGCGGGAGATCCGCAGATACGCAGTATTTT. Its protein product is CASSISGRSADTQYF.

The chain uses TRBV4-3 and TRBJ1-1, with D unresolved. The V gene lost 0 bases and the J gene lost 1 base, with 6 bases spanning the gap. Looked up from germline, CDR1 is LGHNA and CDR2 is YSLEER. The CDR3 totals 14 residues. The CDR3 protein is CASSQDRRNTEAFF. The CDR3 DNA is TGCGCCAGCAGCCAAGATAGGAGGAACACTGAAGCTTTCTTT.

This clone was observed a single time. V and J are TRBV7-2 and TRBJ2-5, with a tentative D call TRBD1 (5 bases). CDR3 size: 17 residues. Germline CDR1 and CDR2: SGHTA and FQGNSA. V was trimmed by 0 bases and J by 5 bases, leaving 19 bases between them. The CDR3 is CASSLAYRTRAGETQYF. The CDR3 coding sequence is TGTGCCAGCAGCTTAGCATACAGGACAAGGGCAGGGGAGACCCAGTACTTC.

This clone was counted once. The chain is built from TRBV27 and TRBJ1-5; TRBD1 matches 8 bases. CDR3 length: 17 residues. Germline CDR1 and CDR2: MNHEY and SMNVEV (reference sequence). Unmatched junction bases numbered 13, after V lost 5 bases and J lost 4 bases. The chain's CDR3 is CASSTGQGGIRNQPQHF. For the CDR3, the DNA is TGTGCCAGCAGTACCGGACAGGGAGGAATACGAAATCAGCCCCAGCATTTT.

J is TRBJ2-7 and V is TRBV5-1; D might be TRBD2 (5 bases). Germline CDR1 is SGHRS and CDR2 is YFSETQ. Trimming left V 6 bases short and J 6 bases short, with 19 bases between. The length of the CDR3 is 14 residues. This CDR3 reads CASNSGGGTSEQYF. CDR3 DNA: TGCGCCAGCAATTCCGGAGGTGGTACGTCCGAGCAGTACTTC.

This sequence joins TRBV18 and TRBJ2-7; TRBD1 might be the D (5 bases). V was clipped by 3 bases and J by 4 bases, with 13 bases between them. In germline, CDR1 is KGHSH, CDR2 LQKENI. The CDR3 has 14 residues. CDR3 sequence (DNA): TGTGCCAGCTCACCGCAGACAGCCGAGTACGAGCAGTACTTC. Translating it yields CASSPQTAEYEQYF.

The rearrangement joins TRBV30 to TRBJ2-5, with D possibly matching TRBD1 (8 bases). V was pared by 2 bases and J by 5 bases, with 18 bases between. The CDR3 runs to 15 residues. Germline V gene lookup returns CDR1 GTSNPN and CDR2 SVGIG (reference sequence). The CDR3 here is CAWSNRGGILETQYF. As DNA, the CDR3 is TGTGCCTGGAGTAACAGGGGGGGTATTCTTGAGACCCAGTACTTC.

CDR3: CASSGNRAGNTIYF. Written as DNA, the CDR3 is TGTGCCAGCAGCGGCAACAGGGCTGGAAACACCATATATTTT. The chain has TRBV6-6 and TRBJ1-3; a possible D gene is TRBD1 (6 bases). Trimming took 6 bases from V and 2 from J, leaving 11 bases between them. The germline V gene has CDR1 MNHNY and CDR2 SVGAGI (reference sequence). This CDR3 comprises 14 residues.

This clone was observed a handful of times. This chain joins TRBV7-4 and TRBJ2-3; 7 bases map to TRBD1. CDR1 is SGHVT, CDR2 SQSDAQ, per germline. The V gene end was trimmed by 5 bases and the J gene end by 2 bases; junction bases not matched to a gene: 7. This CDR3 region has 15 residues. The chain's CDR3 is CASSRRQGPTDTQYF. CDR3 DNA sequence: TGTGCCAGCAGCCGCAGACAGGGCCCCACAGATACGCAGTATTTT.

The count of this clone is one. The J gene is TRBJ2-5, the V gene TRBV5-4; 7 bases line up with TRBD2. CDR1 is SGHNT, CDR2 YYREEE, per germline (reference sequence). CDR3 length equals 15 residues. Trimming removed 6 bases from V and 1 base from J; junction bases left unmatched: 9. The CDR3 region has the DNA TGTGCCAGCACCCAAAAGGCGGGAGCCCAAGAGACCCAGTACTTC. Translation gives CASTQKAGAQETQYF.

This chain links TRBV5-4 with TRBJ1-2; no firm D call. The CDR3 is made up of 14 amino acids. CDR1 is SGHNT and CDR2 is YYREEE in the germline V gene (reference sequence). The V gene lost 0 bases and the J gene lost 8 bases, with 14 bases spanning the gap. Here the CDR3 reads CASSLDVASGGYTF. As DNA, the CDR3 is TGTGCCAGCAGCTTGGATGTCGCCTCGGGGGGCTACACCTTC.

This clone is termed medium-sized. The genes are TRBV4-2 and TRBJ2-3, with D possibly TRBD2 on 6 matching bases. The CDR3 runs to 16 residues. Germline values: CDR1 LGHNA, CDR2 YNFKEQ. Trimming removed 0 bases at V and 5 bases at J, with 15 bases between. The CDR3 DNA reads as TGTGCCAGCAGCCAAGATGGGGACGGGGGAGGAGATACGCAGTATTTT. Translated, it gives CASSQDGDGGGDTQYF.

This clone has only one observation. The CDR3 nucleotides read TGTGCCAGCAGCAGAGACAGTTACAGCAACACTGAAGCTTTCTTT. Its translation: CASSRDSYSNTEAFF. This chain joins TRBV6-1 and TRBJ1-1; tentative D call: TRBD1 (5 bases). The germline V gene has CDR1 MNHNS and CDR2 SASEGT. The CDR3 contains 15 residues. Trimming left V 6 bases short and J 2 bases short, with 16 bases between.

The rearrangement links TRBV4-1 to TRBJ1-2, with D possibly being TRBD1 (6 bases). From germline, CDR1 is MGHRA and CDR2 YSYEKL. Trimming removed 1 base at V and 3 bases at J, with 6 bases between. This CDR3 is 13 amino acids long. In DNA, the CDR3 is TGCGCCAGCAGCCAAGCAGGGGACTATGGCTACACCTTC. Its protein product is CASSQAGDYGYTF.

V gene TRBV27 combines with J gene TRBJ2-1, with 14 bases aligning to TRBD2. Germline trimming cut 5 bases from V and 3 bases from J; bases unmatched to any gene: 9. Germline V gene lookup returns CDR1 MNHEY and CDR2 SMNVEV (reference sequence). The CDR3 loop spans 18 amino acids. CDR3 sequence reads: CASSPLRTSGGLYNEQFF. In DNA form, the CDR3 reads TGTGCCAGCAGTCCCTTGAGGACTAGCGGGGGGCTCTACAATGAGCAGTTCTTC.